Sequencing of this T cell receptor (beta chain) was carried out in a study of T-cell reconstitution after alpha-beta-depleted transplantation in children. Unique molecular identifiers featured in how the TCRbeta library was prepared. TCRdb analysed the PCR reads with MiXCR anew, one entry per CDR3 protein. The sample has around 600,000 distinct CDR3 sequences, 16% seen once. CDR1 is SGHTA, CDR2 FQGNSA, per germline. The ends were cut back, 5 bases at V and 4 bases at J, with 17 bases in the middle. The CDR3 is made up of 15 amino acids. The V call is TRBV7-2, the J call TRBJ1-2; tentative D call: TRBD1 (5 bases). The source is a human donor who donated a stem cell graft to a child with acute myeloid leukemia. Material: PBMCs from the stem cell graft donor, obtained from the stem cell graft. CDR3 in DNA: TGTGCCAGCAGCACCGACGTGGGGACGATCTATGGCTACACCTTC. Its translation: CASSTDVGTIYGYTF.